The present TCR beta chain was sequenced within a study of post-analysis software for immune sequencing data. This CDR3 region has 16 residues. The ends lost 4 bases at V and 2 bases at J; junction bases unmatched: 7. CDR1 is SGHRS, CDR2 YFSETQ, per germline. This clonotype has more than one count but fewer than ten. The antigen is unknown. Unique molecular identifiers tagged the TCR beta cDNA libraries. Between roughly 0.95 and 10 million T cells gave rise to about 450,000 cDNA molecules. TCRdb called the PCR reads again in MiXCR, with one record for every CDR3 protein. The table includes about 820,000 distinct CDR3 sequences, roughly 58% detected once. Notes on the study in general: Compared with controls, patients had more of about five TRBV segments, including TRBV5-6, TRBV5-1 and TRBV20-1.

This chain joins TRBV5-1 and TRBJ2-5; 11 nucleotides line up with TRBD2. Input material: blood. The receptor comes from a girl aged 10 to 17 with multiple sclerosis. The CDR3, as DNA: TGCGCCAGCAGCCGACTACTAGCGGGGGCACAAGAGACCCAGTACTTC. Translated, it gives CASSRLLAGAQETQYF.